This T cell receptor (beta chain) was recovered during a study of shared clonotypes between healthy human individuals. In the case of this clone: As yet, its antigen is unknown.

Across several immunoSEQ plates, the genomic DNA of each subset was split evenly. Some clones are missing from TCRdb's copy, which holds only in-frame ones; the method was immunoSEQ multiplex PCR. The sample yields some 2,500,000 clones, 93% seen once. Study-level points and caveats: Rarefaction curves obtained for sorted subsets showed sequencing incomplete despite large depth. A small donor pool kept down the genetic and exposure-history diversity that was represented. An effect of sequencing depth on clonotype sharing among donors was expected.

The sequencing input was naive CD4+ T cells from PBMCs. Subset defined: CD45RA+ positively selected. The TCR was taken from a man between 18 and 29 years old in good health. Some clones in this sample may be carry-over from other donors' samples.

This CDR3 is CASSGRDRVNYGYTF. CDR3 nucleotide sequence: TGTGCCAGCAGCGGGAGGGACAGGGTGAACTATGGCTACACCTTC. This chain uses TRBV5-8 with TRBJ1-2, with 9 bases aligning to TRBD1. Unmatched junction bases numbered 6, after V lost 4 bases and J lost 2 bases. The CDR3 sequence is 15 residues long. Per the germline V gene, CDR1 is SGHTS and CDR2 is YDEGEE.